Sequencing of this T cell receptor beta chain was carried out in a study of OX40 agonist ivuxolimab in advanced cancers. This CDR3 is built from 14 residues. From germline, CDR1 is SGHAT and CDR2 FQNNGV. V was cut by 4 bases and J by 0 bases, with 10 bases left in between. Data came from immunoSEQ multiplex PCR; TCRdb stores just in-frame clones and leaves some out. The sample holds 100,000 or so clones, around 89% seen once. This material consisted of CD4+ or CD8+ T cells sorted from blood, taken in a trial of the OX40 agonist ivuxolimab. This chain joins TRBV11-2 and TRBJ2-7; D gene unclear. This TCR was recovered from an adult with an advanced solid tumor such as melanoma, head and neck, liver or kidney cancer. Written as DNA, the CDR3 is TGTGCCAGCAGCTCTGGTTGGGGCTCCTACGAGCAGTACTTC. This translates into CASSSGWGSYEQYF.